The 32 T cell receptor beta chains below come from one sample, sequenced in a study of blood T cell repertoires in COVID-19. TCRdb keeps only in-frame clones here, not all; method: immunoSEQ multiplex PCR. The table includes over 90,000 clones, 81% detected once. The sequencing input was peripheral blood. Receptors were obtained from a man aged 60 to 69 with acute or convalescent COVID-19.

The rearrangement uses TRBV18 and TRBJ2-4; the D gene is possibly TRBD1 (6 bases). Trimming removed 6 bases at V and 0 bases at J, with 15 bases between. Germline V gene lookup returns CDR1 KGHSH and CDR2 LQKENI. The CDR3 sequence is 16 residues long. As DNA, the CDR3 is TGTGCCAGCTCCCCCGGGACAACCTTAGCCAAAAACATTCAGTACTTC. This codes for CASSPGTTLAKNIQYF.

J is TRBJ1-4 and V is TRBV7-2; 9 positions match TRBD1. This CDR3 region has 15 residues. Germline-derived CDR1 and CDR2 are SGHTA and FQGNSA. Trimming cost V 4 bases and J 8 bases; bases outside gene matches: 8. Written as DNA, the CDR3 is TGTGCCAGCAGCTATACAGGGGGCATTCTCGAAAAACTGTTTTTT. Its translation is CASSYTGGILEKLFF.

V usage is TRBV19 and J usage is TRBJ1-2; 10 nucleotides line up with TRBD1. V shed 1 base and J 4 bases; nucleotides not matched to a gene: 3. Germline V gene data show CDR1 as LNHDA and CDR2 as SQIVND (reference sequence). The CDR3 is made up of 15 amino acids. The CDR3 is CASSIGQGASYGYTF. The CDR3 DNA is TGTGCCAGTAGTATAGGACAGGGGGCGAGCTATGGCTACACCTTC.

A few counts support this clone. V and J are TRBV15 and TRBJ2-1, with D perhaps TRBD1 (7 bases). Trimming removed 4 bases from V and 2 bases from J, with 21 bases in between. CDR3 length equals 18 residues. The germline CDR1 and CDR2 sequences are LNHNV and YYDKDF (reference sequence). For the CDR3, the DNA is TGTGCCACCAGCACCCCTCTTAACAGGGGAGGCACCTACAATGAGCAGTTCTTC. Amino acids: CATSTPLNRGGTYNEQFF.

This chain joins TRBV11-3 and TRBJ2-3; tentative D call: TRBD2 (6 bases). V lost 0 bases, J lost 0 bases, and 10 bases lay in between. Looked up from germline, CDR1 is SGHNT and CDR2 is YENEEA. This CDR3 is 16 amino acids long. The CDR3 coding sequence is TGTGCCAGCAGCTTAGATCGGCGGGGAAGCACAGATACGCAGTATTTT. Protein: CASSLDRRGSTDTQYF.

J is TRBJ1-1 and V is TRBV9; D unresolved. This CDR3 region has 14 residues. V lost 3 bases and J 6 bases, leaving 15 bases between the germline ends. Germline CDR1 and CDR2: SGDLS and YYNGEE. For the CDR3, the DNA is TGTGCCAGCAGCGCTGTAGGAGCTTTGGCTGAAGCTTTCTTT. Translated: CASSAVGALAEAFF.

This clone is termed medium-sized. The chain links TRBV4-3 to TRBJ2-7, with TRBD2 matching over 7 bases. Trimming took 1 base from V and 5 from J; bases not matched to a gene: 2. CDR3 length equals 13 residues. Germline CDR1 reads LGHNA; CDR2 reads YSLEER. The CDR3 sequence is CASSQVLADEQYF. In DNA form, the CDR3 reads TGCGCCAGCAGCCAAGTTCTAGCGGACGAGCAGTACTTC.

CDR3 DNA: TGCGCCAGCAGCTTACTAGCGGGACTCTACAATGAGCAGTTCTTC. Protein: CASSLLAGLYNEQFF. The genes are TRBV5-1 and TRBJ2-1, with 10 positions matching TRBD2. Germline V gene sequence: CDR1 SGHRS, CDR2 YFSETQ. After removal of 2 bases from V and 3 bases from J, the junction contained 2 bases not matched to a gene. This CDR3 has 15 amino acids.

The CDR3 sequence: CASSEAVRLNQPQHF. The DNA of the CDR3 is TGTGCCAGCAGTGAAGCGGTGCGGCTGAACCAGCCCCAGCATTTT. The chain carries TRBV2 and TRBJ1-5; no clear D. This CDR3 contains 15 residues. Trimming took off 0 bases at V and 7 bases at J, with 13 bases between the two ends. Germline lookup yields CDR1 SNHLY and CDR2 FYNNEI.

In its sample, this clone was seen a few times. This chain connects TRBV10-2 to TRBJ2-3; 12 bases map to TRBD2. The CDR3 length is 15 residues. The germline gives CDR1 WSHSY, CDR2 SAAADI. V was clipped by 8 bases and J by 5 bases; unmatched bases: 8. Here the CDR3 reads CASSPPGLAGDTQYF. The CDR3 DNA is TGCGCCAGCTCTCCTCCGGGACTAGCGGGAGATACGCAGTATTTT.

The V call is TRBV6-2 or TRBV6-3, the J call TRBJ2-4; TRBD1 matches at 10 bases. The V gene end was trimmed by 6 bases and the J gene end by 4 bases; junction bases not matched to a gene: 6. CDR1 and CDR2 from the germline V gene are MNHEY and SVGEGT. This CDR3 contains 15 residues. CDR3 region: CASSLPGQGKNIQYF. CDR3 bases: TGTGCCAGCAGCCTCCCGGGACAGGGGAAAAACATTCAGTACTTC.

The chain recombines TRBV5-4 with TRBJ2-3; 12 bases line up with TRBD2. The length of the CDR3 is 15 residues. J was trimmed by 7 bases and V by 4 bases; bases with no gene match: 7. Germline V gives CDR1 SGHNT, CDR2 YYREEE (reference sequence). The CDR3 reads CASSGLAGSTNTQYF. The CDR3 region has the DNA TGTGCCAGCAGCGGACTAGCGGGGTCGACCAATACGCAGTATTTT.

The gene calls are TRBV12-3 or TRBV12-4 and TRBJ1-2, with D perhaps matching TRBD1 (6 bases). The V gene lost 5 bases and the J gene lost 8 bases, with 15 bases spanning the gap. CDR3 length: 13 amino acids. The CDR3 nucleotides are TGTGCCAGCAGTCGTACAGGGAGGGAAGGCTACACCTTC. This encodes CASSRTGREGYTF.

This clone was observed a single time. This chain links TRBV27 with TRBJ1-2; 12 bases match TRBD1. The CDR3 runs 17 residues. V shed 3 bases and J 3 bases; nucleotides not matched to a gene: 8. The germline gives CDR1 MNHEY, CDR2 SMNVEV (reference sequence). CDR3 sequence reads: CASSFGTGGRIYYGYTF. The CDR3 nucleotides are TGTGCCAGCAGTTTCGGGACAGGGGGCCGAATATACTATGGCTACACCTTC.

This chain links TRBV24-1 with TRBJ1-2; 9 bases align to TRBD1. The trim removed 2 bases at V and 7 bases at J, leaving 13 bases unmatched. The V gene's germline CDR1 is KGHDR and CDR2 SFDVKD. The CDR3 has 17 residues. The DNA for the CDR3 is TGTGCCACCAGTGATTCCCTTTCCGGGACAGGGAGGTCTGGCTACACCTTC. Translating it yields CATSDSLSGTGRSGYTF.

The chain couples TRBV5-6 to TRBJ2-7; D may be TRBD2 (5 bases). CDR3 length: 12 amino acids. Trimming cost V 4 bases and J 6 bases, with 11 bases left between them. Germline V gene data show CDR1 as SGHDT and CDR2 as YYEEEE. The DNA for the CDR3 is TGTGCCAGCAGCCGAGAGACTATCGAGCAGTACTTC. Amino acids: CASSRETIEQYF.

This chain uses TRBV28 with TRBJ2-7, with TRBD1 matching over 9 bases. The junction had 6 bases not matched to a gene; V was cut back by 5 bases and J by 4 bases. This CDR3 contains 14 residues. CDR1 and CDR2 from the germline V gene are MDHEN and SYDVKM. For the CDR3, the DNA is TGTGCCAGCAGTACAGGGGGCTCTATTTACGAGCAGTACTTC. Translation: CASSTGGSIYEQYF. Complete variable domain (other parts from reference TRBV28 and TRBJ2-7): DVKVTQSSRYLVKRTGEKVFLECVQDMDHENMFWYRQDPGLGLRLIYFSYDVKMKEKGDIPEGYSVSREKKERFSLILESASTNQTSMYLCASSTGGSIYEQYFGPGTRLTVT.

This clone was detected a few times. The gene calls are TRBV12-3 or TRBV12-4 and TRBJ1-1; no definite D call. V gave up 3 bases and J gave up 4 bases, with 9 bases separating them. The CDR3 has 13 residues. The chain's CDR3 is CASSFGLVTEAFF. CDR3 nucleotides: TGTGCCAGCAGTTTTGGGCTCGTCACTGAAGCTTTCTTT.

The CDR3 is CASSRFFGGPGQGGDEQYF. The DNA for the CDR3 is TGTGCCAGCAGCCGATTCTTCGGCGGCCCGGGACAGGGAGGCGACGAGCAGTACTTC. This rearrangement joins TRBV11-3 to TRBJ2-7; 9 positions match TRBD1. V shed 5 bases and J 5 bases; nucleotides not matched to a gene: 22. The CDR3 loop spans 19 amino acids. CDR1 is SGHNT, CDR2 YENEEA, per germline.

The chain uses TRBV7-2 and TRBJ1-2; D remains ambiguous. The germline V gene encodes CDR1 SGHTA and CDR2 FQGNSA. The CDR3 spans 16 residues. The V end was cut by 5 bases, the J end by 1 base, with 17 bases between. The CDR3 DNA is TGTGCCAGCAGCCTATCACCGTTGTACAGTAACTATGGCTACACCTTC. Protein product: CASSLSPLYSNYGYTF.

This clone turned up a few times. V and J are TRBV6-6 and TRBJ2-2, with 8 bases fitting TRBD2. V lost 6 bases to trimming and J lost 1 base; unmatched junction nucleotides: 4. CDR3 size: 15 residues. The germline V gene has CDR1 MNHNY and CDR2 SVGAGI (reference sequence). Here the CDR3 reads CASRSSGGNTGELFF. CDR3 bases: TGTGCCAGCAGATCAAGCGGGGGGAACACCGGGGAGCTGTTTTTT.

The rearrangement joins TRBV10-2 to TRBJ1-5, with 9 positions matching TRBD1. V was pared by 9 bases and J by 7 bases, with 7 bases of the junction left unmatched. The germline V gene encodes CDR1 WSHSY and CDR2 SAAADI. The CDR3 consists of 13 residues. In nucleotides, the CDR3 is TGCGCCAGTAGGACAGGGGCTTACCAGCCCCAGCATTTT. Residues: CASRTGAYQPQHF.

V gene TRBV5-1 combines with J gene TRBJ2-7, with a tentative D call TRBD2 (6 bases). CDR3 length: 13 amino acids. Germline CDR1 and CDR2: SGHRS and YFSETQ. Trimming left V 4 bases short and J 3 bases short, with 11 bases between. The CDR3 spells CASSQGLYYEQYF. CDR3 DNA: TGCGCCAGCAGCCAGGGACTGTACTACGAGCAGTACTTC.

Of note for this clone: Additional DNA sequences in this sample encode the identical CDR3. The V and J genes are TRBV5-1 and TRBJ1-1; tentatively, D is TRBD1 (5 bases). The CDR3 length is 14 residues. The V gene lost 1 base and the J gene lost 1 base, with 8 bases spanning the gap. CDR1 SGHRS and CDR2 YFSETQ come from the germline V gene. CDR3 in DNA: TGCGCCAGCAGCTTGCAGGGTGGGAACACTGAAGCTTTCTTT. It is translated as CASSLQGGNTEAFF.

V gene TRBV30 combines with J gene TRBJ2-1; TRBD1 is a possible D gene (5 bases). The CDR3 extends over 14 amino acids. CDR1 is GTSNPN, CDR2 SVGIG, per germline (reference sequence). The ends were cut back, 1 base at V and 6 bases at J, with 13 bases in the middle. The CDR3 sequence: CAWSGAGSGNEQFF. DNA for the CDR3: TGTGCCTGGAGTGGGGCAGGGTCCGGCAATGAGCAGTTCTTC.

The V and J genes are TRBV19 and TRBJ1-2; D remains ambiguous. This CDR3 contains 13 residues. Trimming took off 5 bases at V and 8 bases at J, with 15 bases between the two ends. The V gene's germline CDR1 is LNHDA and CDR2 SQIVND (reference sequence). The CDR3 protein is CASSGVAGGGYTF. As DNA, the CDR3 is TGTGCCAGTAGTGGGGTCGCAGGAGGCGGCTACACCTTC.

The rearrangement links TRBV29-1 to TRBJ2-7; 8 bases match TRBD1. Germline V gives CDR1 SQVTM, CDR2 ANQGSEA. The CDR3 runs 14 residues. J was trimmed by 6 bases and V by 7 bases; bases with no gene match: 14. CDR3 DNA sequence: TGCAGCGCAAAACAGCAGGGGGCCCCCGGCGAGCAGTACTTC. Translated: CSAKQQGAPGEQYF.

The chain combines TRBV19 with TRBJ2-4; D might be TRBD2 (5 bases). Germline assignment: CDR1 LNHDA and CDR2 SQIVND (reference sequence). There are 15 residues in the CDR3. Deletions cut 5 bases from V and 0 bases from J, with 11 bases between. CDR3 region: CASSYSGLAKNIQYF. The CDR3, as DNA: TGTGCCAGTAGTTACAGCGGACTAGCCAAAAACATTCAGTACTTC.

The chain carries TRBV7-8 and TRBJ2-4, with 14 bases lining up with TRBD2. CDR3 length: 18 residues. Unmatched junction bases numbered 4, after V lost 2 bases and J lost 1 base. CDR1 is SGHVS and CDR2 is FQNEAQ in the germline V gene. The CDR3, as DNA: TGTGCCAGCAGCTTACCGGGACTAGCGGGAGAGGCCAAAAACATTCAGTACTTC. Protein sequence: CASSLPGLAGEAKNIQYF.

This clone appeared a few times. V usage is TRBV5-6 and J usage is TRBJ2-5; D perhaps matches TRBD2 (5 bases). This CDR3 is 12 amino acids long. CDR1 is SGHDT, CDR2 YYEEEE, per germline. V was clipped by 4 bases and J by 2 bases, with 6 bases between them. The CDR3 DNA reads TGTGCCAGCAGCCGGGGACAAGAGACCCAGTACTTC. Its protein product is CASSRGQETQYF.

V usage is TRBV2 and J usage is TRBJ2-7; D may be TRBD2 (6 bases). The CDR3 spans 14 residues. Trimming removed 8 bases from V and 0 bases from J, with 14 bases in between. Germline assignment: CDR1 SNHLY and CDR2 FYNNEI. CDR3 in DNA: TGTGCCAGCTCACAAGGAGGGAGCTCCTACGAGCAGTACTTC. Translating it yields CASSQGGSSYEQYF.

This clone was detected only once. For the CDR3, the DNA is TGTGCCAGCAGCGCACTAGGACGGGACAGGGGGCATGGCTACACCTTC. This gives the protein CASSALGRDRGHGYTF. The J gene is TRBJ1-2, the V gene TRBV5-4, with 12 bases matching TRBD1. V shed 4 bases and J 6 bases; nucleotides not matched to a gene: 10. Germline assignment: CDR1 SGHNT and CDR2 YYREEE (reference sequence). There are 16 residues in the CDR3.